What follows are 26 T cell receptor beta chains derived from one specimen sequenced in a study of blood T cell repertoires in COVID-19. Data came from immunoSEQ multiplex PCR; TCRdb stores just in-frame clones and leaves some out. There are some 70,000 clones in the sample; roughly 85% occur only once, and 1.4% lies in the top ten. The specimen was peripheral blood. The source of these receptors is a woman aged 60-75 years with acute or convalescent COVID-19.

The chain has TRBV27 and TRBJ2-2; D might be TRBD2 (6 bases). V shed 7 bases and J shed 5 bases, with 14 bases lying between them. CDR1 MNHEY and CDR2 SMNVEV come from the germline V gene (reference sequence). The CDR3 contains 14 residues. CDR3 sequence reads: CASTSGTGTGELFF. The CDR3 DNA sequence: TGTGCCAGCACCTCCGGGACTGGAACCGGGGAGCTGTTTTTT.

V gene TRBV5-1 combines with J gene TRBJ2-7, with 7 bases aligning to TRBD2. J was trimmed by 0 bases and V by 0 bases; bases with no gene match: 3. Germline V gene lookup returns CDR1 SGHRS and CDR2 YFSETQ. The CDR3 spans 15 residues. Written as DNA, the CDR3 is TGCGCCAGCAGCTTGGGAGCGGGGATCTCCTACGAGCAGTACTTC. Amino acids: CASSLGAGISYEQYF.

The CDR3 nucleotides are TGTGCCAGCAGCTTGTCAGGGGCTAGGGAAAAACTGTTTTTT. Protein: CASSLSGAREKLFF. The chain recombines TRBV5-4 with TRBJ1-4; TRBD1 is a possible D gene (6 bases). The V and J ends lost 1 base and 8 bases respectively, with 12 bases between them. The CDR3 spans 14 residues. In germline, CDR1 is SGHNT, CDR2 YYREEE (reference sequence).

The table lists this clone with a count of one. The chain has TRBV6-5 and TRBJ1-5; 9 bases line up with TRBD1. Germline loops: CDR1 MNHEY, CDR2 SVGAGI. This CDR3 has 14 residues. The junction had 5 bases not matched to a gene; V was cut back by 5 bases and J by 6 bases. CDR3 bases: TGTGCCAGCAGTAACGGGGACAGGGTTCAGCCCCAGCATTTT. This encodes CASSNGDRVQPQHF.

This clone came up once. V is TRBV11-2 and J is TRBJ2-7; possibly TRBD1 for D (5 bases). Germline-derived CDR1 and CDR2 are SGHAT and FQNNGV. Trimming took off 5 bases at V and 6 bases at J, with 20 bases between the two ends. The CDR3 has 15 amino acids. The DNA of the CDR3 is TGTGCCAGCAGCCGAAGCACAATACCAGGGCCCGAGCAGTACTTC. It yields the protein CASSRSTIPGPEQYF.

This clone occurred once. This chain joins TRBV29-1 and TRBJ2-7; the D is unclear. Looked up from germline, CDR1 is SQVTM and CDR2 is ANQGSEA. The CDR3 is 11 residues long. Trimming took 6 bases from V and 2 from J, leaving 8 bases between them. The CDR3 DNA reads TGCAGCGTCGCGGCGGCCTACGAGCAGTACTTC. Its protein product is CSVAAAYEQYF.

The rearrangement uses TRBV3-1 (or the pseudogene TRBV3-2) and TRBJ2-3; 15 bases line up with TRBD2. Germline loops: CDR1 LGHDT, CDR2 YNNKEL (reference sequence). Trimming took 6 bases from V and 4 from J; bases not matched to a gene: 11. The CDR3 is made up of 18 amino acids. DNA for the CDR3: TGTGCCAGCAGAAAAGGACTAGCGGGAGGGCCGGACGCAGATACGCAGTATTTT. This encodes CASRKGLAGGPDADTQYF.

CDR3: CASSLKGQATEAFF. The CDR3 region has the DNA TGCGCCAGCAGCCTCAAGGGACAGGCTACTGAAGCTTTCTTT. The V and J genes are TRBV5-1 and TRBJ1-1, with 8 bases fitting TRBD1. Germline CDR1 reads SGHRS; CDR2 reads YFSETQ. The CDR3 contains 14 residues. Germline trimming cut 4 bases from V and 5 bases from J; bases unmatched to any gene: 7.

The genes are TRBV6-5 and TRBJ2-5; 8 bases map to TRBD2. This CDR3 has 15 amino acids. Germline values: CDR1 MNHEY, CDR2 SVGAGI. Germline trimming cut 6 bases from V and 1 base from J; bases unmatched to any gene: 7. In DNA form, the CDR3 reads TGTGCCAGCAGACCGGGGGGGGCCCTCCAAGAGACCCAGTACTTC. Its protein is CASRPGGALQETQYF.

This clone was picked up a small number of times. This chain connects TRBV18 to TRBJ1-1, with D tentatively TRBD1 (5 bases). Looked up from germline, CDR1 is KGHSH and CDR2 is LQKENI. V shed 3 bases and J shed 4 bases, with 15 bases lying between them. The CDR3 contains 15 residues. Here the CDR3 DNA reads TGTGCCAGCTCACCCCCCGGGGGAGGGCCCACTGAAGCTTTCTTT. This encodes CASSPPGGGPTEAFF.

The chain carries TRBV11-3 and TRBJ1-1; D uncertain. Trimming shortened V by 1 base and J by 1 base, and 4 bases separated the two germline ends. The CDR3 runs to 13 residues. Germline assignment: CDR1 SGHNT and CDR2 YENEEA. The DNA for the CDR3 is TGTGCCAGCAGCTTAGGACAGAACACTGAAGCTTTCTTT. It is translated as CASSLGQNTEAFF.

This rearrangement joins TRBV18 to TRBJ1-1, with D possibly matching TRBD1 (6 bases). Germline CDR1 KGHSH, CDR2 LQKENI. V shed 3 bases and J shed 1 base, with 12 bases lying between them. The CDR3 has 15 residues. The DNA of the CDR3 is TGTGCCAGCTCACCTGGGGGCGTGGGGAACACTGAAGCTTTCTTT. Protein product: CASSPGGVGNTEAFF.

The chain carries TRBV19 and TRBJ1-2, with 8 bases matching TRBD1. The junction had 7 bases not matched to a gene; V was cut back by 7 bases and J by 0 bases. CDR3 length: 15 residues. The V gene's germline CDR1 is LNHDA and CDR2 SQIVND (reference sequence). The CDR3 protein is CASTRGDRTNYGYTF. In nucleotides, the CDR3 is TGTGCCAGTACCCGGGGGGACAGGACTAACTATGGCTACACCTTC. Together with reference TRBV19 and TRBJ1-2, the CDR3 gives the full variable domain: DGGITQSPKYLFRKEGQNVTLSCEQNLNHDAMYWYRQDPGQGLRLIYYSQIVNDFQKGDIAEGYSVSREKKESFPLTVTSAQKNPTAFYLCASTRGDRTNYGYTFGSGTRLTVV.

For the CDR3, the DNA is TGTGCCAGCAGAAAACAGGGGGTGATGAGTGAAGCTTTCTTT. This sequence encodes CASRKQGVMSEAFF. The V and J genes are TRBV6-4 and TRBJ1-1; 8 positions match TRBD1. The V gene's germline CDR1 is MRHNA and CDR2 SNTAGT. Trimming cost V 6 bases and J 7 bases; bases outside gene matches: 10. CDR3 length: 14 residues.

V gene TRBV6-5 combines with J gene TRBJ2-1; 12 positions agree with TRBD2. CDR1 is MNHEY and CDR2 is SVGAGI in the germline V gene. There are 15 residues in the CDR3. The V segment lost 5 bases and the J segment 6 bases; nucleotides outside the gene matches: 5. CDR3 loop: CASSPRTSGANEQFF. DNA for the CDR3: TGTGCCAGCAGTCCCCGGACTAGCGGGGCCAATGAGCAGTTCTTC.

This clone was counted a single time. The chain employs TRBV27 and TRBJ1-5; 9 bases line up with TRBD1. This CDR3 has 17 amino acids. V shed 6 bases, J shed 3 bases, and the junction held 12 bases outside the gene matches. CDR1 and CDR2 (germline): MNHEY, SMNVEV (reference sequence). The DNA of the CDR3 is TGTGCCAGCAGACCGGGACAGGGATCCTTACTCAATCAGCCCCAGCATTTT. It is translated as CASRPGQGSLLNQPQHF.

This chain connects TRBV24-1 to TRBJ2-3; TRBD2 aligns across 10 bases. The CDR3 is 22 amino acids. Per germline, CDR1 KGHDR and CDR2 SFDVKD. J was trimmed by 0 bases and V by 3 bases; bases with no gene match: 20. The chain's CDR3 is CATSDPRPEMSGRARSTDTQYF. DNA for the CDR3: TGTGCCACCAGTGATCCGCGTCCGGAGATGAGCGGGAGGGCCCGGAGCACAGATACGCAGTATTTT.

The V call is TRBV10-1, the J call TRBJ2-2, with TRBD2 matching over 10 bases. V was clipped by 3 bases and J by 7 bases; unmatched bases: 2. Germline V CDR1 and CDR2: WNHNN, SYGVQD (reference sequence). The CDR3 covers 14 residues. CDR3 bases: TGCGCCAGCAGTGAAAGACTAGCGGGCGGGGAGCTGTTTTTT. It yields the protein CASSERLAGGELFF.

This clone was observed a handful of times. J is TRBJ1-2 and V is TRBV18, with a possible D match to TRBD1 (5 bases). Germline V gene data show CDR1 as KGHSH and CDR2 as LQKENI. There are 14 residues in the CDR3. Trimming pared 0 bases from V and 6 bases from J, leaving 11 bases between. The CDR3 spells CASSPPQKGDGYTF. The CDR3, as DNA: TGTGCCAGCTCACCACCTCAGAAAGGGGATGGCTACACCTTC.

In the case of this clone: A read error is likely, as this CDR3 ends without the conserved phenylalanine or tryptophan. It is unclear where the CDR3 begins or ends on the DNA, so no DNA is shown, and the CDR3 is as TCRdb lists it. The V and J genes are TRBV12-2 and TRBJ1-2; TRBD1 was called by the table and not checked on the DNA. TRBV12-2 is marked as a pseudogene. The CDR3 is 12 amino acids long, termini counted. The CDR3 here is CASRPEIKGYQR.

This clone has a handful of counts. This chain uses TRBV5-6 with TRBJ1-1; no definite D call. CDR3 length: 12 residues. Germline V gene sequence: CDR1 SGHDT, CDR2 YYEEEE. Trimming left V 6 bases short and J 8 bases short, with 14 bases between. Here the CDR3 reads CASITLGGEAFF. The CDR3 DNA follows: TGTGCCAGCATCACCCTGGGAGGCGAAGCTTTCTTT.

The chain employs TRBV12-3 or TRBV12-4 and TRBJ1-2; tentatively, D is TRBD1 (5 bases). The V end lost 3 bases, the J end lost 4 bases, and 9 bases lay between the germline ends. The CDR3 totals 13 residues. The CDR3 region has the DNA TGTGCCAGCAGTTTGTTGGGGGGCTATGGCTACACCTTC. Translated: CASSLLGGYGYTF.

The chain carries TRBV7-9 and TRBJ2-6, with D hard to call. The ends were cut back, 3 bases at V and 0 bases at J, with 6 bases in the middle. The CDR3 sequence is 15 residues long. Germline V CDR1 and CDR2: SEHNR, FQNEAQ (reference sequence). CDR3 loop: CASSFSSSGANVLTF. The CDR3 nucleotides are TGTGCCAGCAGCTTCTCCAGCTCTGGGGCCAACGTCCTGACTTTC. Supplemented by reference TRBV7-9 and TRBJ2-6, the full variable domain reads DTGVSQNPRHKITKRGQNVTFRCDPISEHNRLYWYRQTLGQGPEFLTYFQNEAQLEKSRLLSDRFSAERPKGSFSTLEIQRTEQGDSAMYLCASSFSSSGANVLTFGAGSRLTVL.

The count of this clone is one. CDR3 sequence reads: CASSPLPTGGDIQYF. CDR3 bases: TGTGCCAGCTCACCACTCCCCACAGGGGGGGACATTCAGTACTTC. This chain connects TRBV18 to TRBJ2-4, with D perhaps TRBD1 (8 bases). CDR1 and CDR2 (germline): KGHSH, LQKENI. V shed 1 base and J shed 8 bases, with 15 bases lying between them. The CDR3 is made up of 15 amino acids.

This chain connects TRBV4-1 to TRBJ2-1, with D maybe TRBD2 (5 bases). Germline lookup yields CDR1 MGHRA and CDR2 YSYEKL. The CDR3 consists of 16 residues. Deletions cut 0 bases from V and 5 bases from J, with 14 bases between. The CDR3 nucleotides are TGCGCCAGCAGCCAAGAAGCGGCTAGTCGGCACAATGAGCAGTTCTTC. Encoded protein: CASSQEAASRHNEQFF.

The rearrangement uses TRBV5-1 and TRBJ2-1, with D maybe TRBD2 (6 bases). CDR1 and CDR2 from the germline V gene are SGHRS and YFSETQ. This CDR3 has 15 residues. The V end was cut by 1 base, the J end by 1 base, with 9 bases between. CDR3 nucleotides: TGCGCCAGCAGCTTGAGGGCGGGGTCCTACAATGAGCAGTTCTTC. It is translated as CASSLRAGSYNEQFF.